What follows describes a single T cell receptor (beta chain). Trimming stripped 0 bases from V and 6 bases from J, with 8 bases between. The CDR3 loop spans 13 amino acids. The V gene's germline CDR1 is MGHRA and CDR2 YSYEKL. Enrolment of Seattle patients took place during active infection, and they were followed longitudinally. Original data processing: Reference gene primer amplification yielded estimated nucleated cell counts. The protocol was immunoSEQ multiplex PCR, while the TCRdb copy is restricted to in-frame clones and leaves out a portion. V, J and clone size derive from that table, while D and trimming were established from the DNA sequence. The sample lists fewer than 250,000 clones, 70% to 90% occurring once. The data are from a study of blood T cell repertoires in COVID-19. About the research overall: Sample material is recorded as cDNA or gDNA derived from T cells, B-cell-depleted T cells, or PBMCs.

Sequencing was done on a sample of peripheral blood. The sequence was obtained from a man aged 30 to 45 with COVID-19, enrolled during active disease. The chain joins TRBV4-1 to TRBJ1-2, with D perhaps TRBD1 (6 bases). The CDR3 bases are TGCGCCAGCAGCCAAGACAGGGGAAATGGCTACACCTTC. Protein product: CASSQDRGNGYTF.